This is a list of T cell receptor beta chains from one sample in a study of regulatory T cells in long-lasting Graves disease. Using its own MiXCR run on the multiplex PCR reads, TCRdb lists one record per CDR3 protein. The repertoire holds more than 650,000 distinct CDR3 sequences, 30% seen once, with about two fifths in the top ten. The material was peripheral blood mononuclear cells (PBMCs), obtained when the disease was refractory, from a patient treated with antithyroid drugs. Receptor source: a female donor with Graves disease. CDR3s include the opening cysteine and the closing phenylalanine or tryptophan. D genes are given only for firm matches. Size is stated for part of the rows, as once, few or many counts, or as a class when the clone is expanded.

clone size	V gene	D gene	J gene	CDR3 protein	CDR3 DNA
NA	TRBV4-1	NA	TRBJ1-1	CASSQDPGVRGAFF	TGCGCCAGCAGCCAAGATCCCGGGGTGAGGGGAGCTTTCTTT
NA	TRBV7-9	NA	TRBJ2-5	CASSSGERQGETQYF	TGTGCCAGCAGCTCAGGGGAGCGTCAAGGAGAGACCCAGTACTTC
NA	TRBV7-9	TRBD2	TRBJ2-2	CARRGGPLAGENTGELFF	TGTGCCAGGAGAGGAGGGCCACTAGCGGGAGAGAACACCGGGGAGCTGTTTTTT
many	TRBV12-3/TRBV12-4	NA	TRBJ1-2	CASSAQRLYGYTF	TGTGCCAGCAGTGCCCAGCGGCTATATGGCTACACCTTC
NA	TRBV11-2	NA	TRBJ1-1	CASLIFTEAFF	TGTGCCAGCTTAATCTTCACTGAAGCTTTCTTT
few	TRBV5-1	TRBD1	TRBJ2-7	CASSLRQGKVSEQYF	TGCGCCAGCAGCCTGAGACAGGGGAAAGTATCGGAGCAGTACTTC
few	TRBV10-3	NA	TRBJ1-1	CAISVRGPVFGEAFF	TGTGCCATCAGTGTTAGGGGACCAGTTTTCGGTGAAGCTTTCTTT
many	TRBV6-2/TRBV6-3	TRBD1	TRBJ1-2	CASSERTGGNYGYTF	TGTGCCAGCAGTGAACGAACAGGGGGAAATTATGGCTACACCTTC
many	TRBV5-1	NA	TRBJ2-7	CASSLGQDNYEQYF	TGCGCCAGCAGCTTGGGCCAGGACAACTACGAGCAGTACTTC
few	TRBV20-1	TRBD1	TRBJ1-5	CSGTGIGQPQHF	TGCAGCGGGACAGGGATCGGTCAGCCCCAGCATTTT
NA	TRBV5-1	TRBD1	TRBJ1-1	CASSFGTGAMNTEAFF	TGCGCCAGCAGCTTCGGGACAGGAGCCATGAACACTGAAGCTTTCTTT
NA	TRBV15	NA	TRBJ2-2	CATSRNTGELFF	TGTGCCACCAGCAGAAACACCGGGGAGCTGTTTTTT
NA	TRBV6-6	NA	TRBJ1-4	CASSYTRAGGGKLFF	TGTGCCAGCAGTTACACCCGGGCCGGGGGAGGGAAACTGTTTTTT
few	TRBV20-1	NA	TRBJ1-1	CSPQGPEAFF	TGCAGCCCACAGGGCCCTGAAGCTTTCTTT
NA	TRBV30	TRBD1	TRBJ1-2	CAWSVVTSGQGVGYTF	TGTGCCTGGAGTGTAGTGACTTCGGGACAGGGAGTTGGCTACACCTTC
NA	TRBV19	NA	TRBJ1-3	CASRAGGDGNTIYF	TGTGCCAGTAGGGCTGGGGGCGATGGAAACACCATATATTTT
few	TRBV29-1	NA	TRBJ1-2	CSVEGARGYTF	TGCAGCGTTGAAGGGGCTAGGGGCTACACCTTC
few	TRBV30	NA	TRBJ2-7	CACFRVTYEQYF	TGTGCCTGTTTCCGGGTTACCTACGAGCAGTACTTC
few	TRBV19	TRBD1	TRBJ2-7	CASSARGSGTVRAYEQYF	TGTGCCAGTAGTGCCAGGGGCTCCGGGACAGTAAGAGCCTACGAGCAGTACTTC
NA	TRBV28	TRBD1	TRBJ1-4	CASSLDPQGAFNEKLFF	TGTGCCAGCAGTTTAGACCCCCAGGGGGCCTTTAATGAAAAACTGTTTTTT
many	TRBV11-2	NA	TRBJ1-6	CASSLGEHRNSPLHF	TGTGCCAGCAGCTTAGGAGAACACCGCAATTCACCCCTCCACTTT
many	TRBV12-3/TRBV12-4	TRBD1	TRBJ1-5	CASTRQGRNQPQHF	TGTGCCAGCACCAGACAGGGGAGAAATCAGCCCCAGCATTTT
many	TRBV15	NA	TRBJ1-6	CATSRDRRGVGSPLHF	TGTGCCACCAGCAGAGATCGAAGGGGAGTGGGATCACCCCTCCACTTT
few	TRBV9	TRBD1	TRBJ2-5	CASSVGGGQGAETQYF	TGTGCCAGCAGCGTAGGCGGGGGACAGGGGGCTGAGACCCAGTACTTC
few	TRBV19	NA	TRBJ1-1	CASSISSGAMNTEAFF	TGTGCCAGTAGTATCTCTTCAGGAGCCATGAACACTGAAGCTTTCTTT
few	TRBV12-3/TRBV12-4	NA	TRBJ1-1	CASTPQGGDTEAFF	TGTGCCAGCACCCCACAGGGAGGGGACACTGAAGCTTTCTTT
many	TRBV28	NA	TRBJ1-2	CASSLGSANYGYTF	TGTGCCAGCAGTTTAGGGTCAGCTAACTATGGCTACACCTTC
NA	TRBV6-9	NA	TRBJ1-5	CASSYKDSQPQHF	TGTGCCAGCAGTTACAAAGACAGCCAGCCCCAGCATTTT
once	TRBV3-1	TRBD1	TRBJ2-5	CASSRDRGEEQETQYF	TGTGCCAGCAGCCGCGACAGGGGTGAGGAACAAGAGACCCAGTACTTC
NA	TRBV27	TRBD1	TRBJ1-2	CASSFRGPNYGYTF	TGTGCCAGCAGTTTCAGGGGGCCTAACTATGGCTACACCTTC
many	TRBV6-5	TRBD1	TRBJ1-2	CASSYLGQGIPGLVGYTF	TGTGCCAGCAGTTACTTGGGACAGGGGATCCCTGGTTTGGTTGGCTACACCTTC
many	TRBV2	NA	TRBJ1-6	CASSLRDGNNSPLHF	TGTGCCAGCAGCCTCCGGGACGGTAATAATTCACCCCTCCACTTT
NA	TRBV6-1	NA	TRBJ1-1	CASRGSGSGTEAFF	TGTGCCAGCAGAGGGTCAGGGTCGGGCACTGAAGCTTTCTTT
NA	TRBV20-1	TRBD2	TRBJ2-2	CSALRWASGVTGELFF	TGCAGTGCTCTCCGGTGGGCTAGCGGGGTCACCGGGGAGCTGTTTTTT
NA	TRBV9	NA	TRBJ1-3	CASSVTASGNTIYF	TGTGCCAGCAGCGTGACAGCCTCTGGAAACACCATATATTTT
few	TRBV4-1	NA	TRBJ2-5	CASSQARGETQYF	TGCGCCAGCAGCCAAGCCAGGGGCGAGACCCAGTACTTC
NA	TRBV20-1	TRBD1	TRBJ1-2	CSARVPGQGPYGYTF	TGCAGTGCTAGAGTCCCGGGACAGGGACCCTATGGCTACACCTTC
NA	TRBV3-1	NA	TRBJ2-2	CASSQRVTGELFF	TGTGCCAGCAGCCAACGGGTCACCGGGGAGCTGTTTTTT
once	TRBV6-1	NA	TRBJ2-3	CASSIRGPIDTQYF	TGTGCCAGCAGTATCCGAGGGCCGATAGATACGCAGTATTTT
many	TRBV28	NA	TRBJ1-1	CASSFVSEGLNTEAFF	TGTGCCAGCAGTTTTGTATCCGAGGGGCTGAACACTGAAGCTTTCTTT
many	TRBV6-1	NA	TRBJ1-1	CASSEFHGNTEAFF	TGTGCCAGCAGTGAATTTCACGGGAACACTGAAGCTTTCTTT
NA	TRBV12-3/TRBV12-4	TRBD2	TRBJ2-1	CASSPGRLAGYYNEQFF	TGTGCCAGCAGCCCAGGAAGACTAGCGGGATACTACAATGAGCAGTTCTTC
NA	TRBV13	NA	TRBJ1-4	CASSLREGTNEKLFF	TGTGCCAGCAGCTTACGGGAGGGGACTAATGAAAAACTGTTTTTT
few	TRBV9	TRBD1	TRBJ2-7	CASSVGDRVGSYEQYF	TGTGCCAGCAGCGTAGGTGACAGGGTGGGCTCCTACGAGCAGTACTTC
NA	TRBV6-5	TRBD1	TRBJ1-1	CASSYSRGTGLNTEAFF	TGTGCCAGCAGTTACTCGAGGGGGACAGGCCTTAACACTGAAGCTTTCTTT
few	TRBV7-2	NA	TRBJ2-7	CASSLWTQGAEQYF	TGTGCCAGCAGCTTATGGACCCAGGGCGCCGAGCAGTACTTC
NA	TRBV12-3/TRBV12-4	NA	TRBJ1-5	CASSQDVGNQPQHF	TGTGCCAGCAGCCAAGACGTGGGCAATCAGCCCCAGCATTTT
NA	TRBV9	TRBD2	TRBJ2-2	CASSPRGESAGELFF	TGTGCCAGCAGCCCTCGGGGGGAGAGCGCCGGGGAGCTGTTTTTT
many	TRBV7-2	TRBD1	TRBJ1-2	CASSLSGQGDGYTF	TGTGCCAGCAGCTTGTCGGGACAGGGAGATGGCTACACCTTC
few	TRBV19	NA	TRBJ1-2	CATGRGAADYGYTF	TGTGCGACCGGCCGGGGGGCAGCGGACTATGGCTACACCTTC
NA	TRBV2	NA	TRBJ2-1	CASSEGTYNEQFF	TGTGCCAGCAGTGAAGGGACCTACAATGAGCAGTTCTTC
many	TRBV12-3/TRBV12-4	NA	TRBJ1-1	CASSLARDTEAFF	TGTGCCAGCAGCTTAGCCAGGGACACTGAAGCTTTCTTT
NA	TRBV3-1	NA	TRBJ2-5	CASSQVSAGETQYF	TGTGCCAGCAGCCAAGTCTCGGCAGGAGAGACCCAGTACTTC
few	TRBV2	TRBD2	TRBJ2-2	CASRRIAGGTGELFF	TGTGCCAGCAGGAGGATAGCGGGCGGCACCGGGGAGCTGTTTTTT
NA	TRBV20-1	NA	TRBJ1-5	CSARDMGAGNQPQHF	TGCAGTGCTAGAGATATGGGGGCGGGCAATCAGCCCCAGCATTTT
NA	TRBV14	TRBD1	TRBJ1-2	CASSHPPGQEVNYGYTF	TGTGCCAGCAGCCACCCACCCGGACAGGAAGTTAACTATGGCTACACCTTC
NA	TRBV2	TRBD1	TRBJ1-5	CASVRGQGIKKPQHF	TGTGCCAGCGTCCGGGGACAGGGAATCAAAAAGCCCCAGCATTTT
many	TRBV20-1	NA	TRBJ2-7	CSARDASSYEQYF	TGCAGTGCTAGAGATGCGTCATCCTACGAGCAGTACTTC
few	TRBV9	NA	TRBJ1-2	CASSVVESWTSYTF	TGTGCCAGCAGCGTAGTAGAGTCGTGGACTTCCTACACCTTC